These T cell receptor beta chains were read from a single sample in a study of PD-1 blockade in classical Hodgkin lymphoma. Repertoires were generated with immunoSEQ multiplex PCR, while TCRdb's copy carries only in-frame clones and drops some. The table has 1,400 or so clones, roughly three quarters seen once; the top ten hold over 35%. The sequencing used CD8+ T cells from blood, collected at baseline. These receptors were obtained from a human donor with classical Hodgkin lymphoma. Each CDR3 is given with its conserved first and last residue. The D gene is left open where the match is weak. Where a row states a size, it is once, few, many or the class of an expanded clone; other rows omit it.

v_gene	d_gene	abundance	j_gene	CDR3nt	CDR3aa
TRBV7-9	.	.	TRBJ2-2	TGTGCCAGCAGCTTTAGCGGCAACTTCGGGGAGCTGTTTTTT	CASSFSGNFGELFF
TRBV7-9	TRBD1	few	TRBJ1-2	TGTGCCAGCAGCACTAGGACAGGGGTCTATGGCTACACCTTC	CASSTRTGVYGYTF
TRBV4-1	TRBD1	.	TRBJ1-5	TGCGCCAGCAGCCAGGCCTGGACAGGGGCCCTCAATCAGCCCCAGCATTTT	CASSQAWTGALNQPQHF
TRBV4-1	TRBD2	.	TRBJ2-1	TGCGCCAGCAGCCCTGGGACTAGCGGATGGATAGATAGTGAGCAGTTCTTC	CASSPGTSGWIDSEQFF
TRBV9	TRBD1	.	TRBJ2-3	TGTGCCAGCAGCATAAAACAGGGGGACGGCACAGATACGCAGTATTTT	CASSIKQGDGTDTQYF
TRBV13	TRBD1	few	TRBJ2-7	TGTGCCAGCTGCGCCGGGACAGGGGGCATTTACGAGCAGTACTTC	CASCAGTGGIYEQYF
TRBV7-8	.	.	TRBJ1-5	TGTGCCAGCAGCCCCAGACGGTTCCTCAATCAGCCCCAGCATTTT	CASSPRRFLNQPQHF
TRBV27	TRBD1	.	TRBJ1-6	TGTGCCAGCGGGACAGGGTGGTCACCCCTCCACTTT	CASGTGWSPLHF
TRBV27	.	once	TRBJ1-2	TGTGCCAGCAGTTTCCTCGTAGGGGCTGGCAACTATGGCTACACCTTC	CASSFLVGAGNYGYTF
TRBV27	TRBD2	.	TRBJ2-1	TGTGCCAGCACCCTAGCGGGGGGGGGCAATGAGCAGTTCTTC	CASTLAGGGNEQFF
TRBV30	.	.	TRBJ2-7	TGTGCCTGGAGCGCTGGGACCGGTTGGTACGAGCAGTACTTC	CAWSAGTGWYEQYF
TRBV11-2	.	.	TRBJ2-3	TGTGCCAGCAGCTTAGTTGGGGGAATGGATACGCAGTATTTT	CASSLVGGMDTQYF
TRBV30	TRBD2	.	TRBJ2-7	TGTGCCTGGAGTGGGACTAGCTACGAGCAGTACTTC	CAWSGTSYEQYF
TRBV11-2	.	.	TRBJ2-5	TGTGCCAGCAGCTTAGATTATGGGGGCTGGGAGACCCAGTACTTC	CASSLDYGGWETQYF
TRBV5-1	.	.	TRBJ1-4	TGCGCCAGCAGCTTGGTGGGGGAAAAACTGTTTTTT	CASSLVGEKLFF
TRBV6-5	TRBD1	.	TRBJ2-7	TGTGCCAGCCTGAGACAGGGTTCTCACGAGCAGTACTTC	CASLRQGSHEQYF
TRBV19	.	.	TRBJ1-2	TGTGCCACCCTCGGGGGTTCCTATGGCTACACCTTC	CATLGGSYGYTF
TRBV7-9	TRBD2	.	TRBJ2-3	TGTGCCAGCAGCACGACCGGGACTAGCGGGAGGGCGGGGGCGGATTTT	CASSTTGTSGRAGADF
TRBV10-3	TRBD1	once	TRBJ2-5	TGTGCCATCAGCCCTACAGGGGTTGGAGAGACCCAGTACTTC	CAISPTGVGETQYF
TRBV2	.	large	TRBJ2-7	TGTGCCACCTTTGGGGGGACCTACGAGCAGTACTTC	CATFGGTYEQYF
TRBV10-3	.	once	TRBJ2-1	TGTGCCATCAGTGAGGCAGCACCGGCAAGCTCCTACAATGAGCAGTTCTTC	CAISEAAPASSYNEQFF
TRBV4-1	.	.	TRBJ2-6	TGCGCCAGCAGCCCTGCCCTTGGAGGGGGCGCTGGGGCCAACGTCCTGACTTTC	CASSPALGGGAGANVLTF
TRBV7-8	.	.	TRBJ2-5	TGTGCCAGCAGCTTAGGGGGTGGGGGCGGAGAGACCCAGTACTTC	CASSLGGGGGETQYF
TRBV6-4	TRBD2	.	TRBJ2-1	TGTGCCAGCAGTACGGCTAGCGGGGGAGGGAATGAGCAGTTCTTC	CASSTASGGGNEQFF
TRBV6-4	.	once	TRBJ2-6	TGTGCCAGCAGTGAGGGAACACACTCTGGGGCCAACGTCCTGACTTTC	CASSEGTHSGANVLTF
TRBV6-5	.	once	TRBJ1-2	TGTGCCAGCAGTTTTACACTCACTGCTAACTATGGCTACACCTTC	CASSFTLTANYGYTF
TRBV14	TRBD2	.	TRBJ2-1	TGTGCCAGCAGCCAAGGTTGGGAGGGGCAGTTCTTC	CASSQGWEGQFF
TRBV9	.	few	TRBJ2-7	TGTGCCAGCAGCAGCGACAGTGCCCCCTACGAGCAGTACTTC	CASSSDSAPYEQYF
TRBV18	TRBD1	.	TRBJ2-5	TGTGCCAGCACCCCGACAGGGGGCGCCTGGGAGACCCAGTACTTC	CASTPTGGAWETQYF
TRBV30	TRBD1	.	TRBJ1-1	TGTGCCTTTGCCGGGACAGGGTTGACTTTCTTT	CAFAGTGLTFF
TRBV6-6	.	.	TRBJ1-5	TGTGCCAGCAGTCAAACCGGACAGAATAATCAGCCCCAGCATTTT	CASSQTGQNNQPQHF
TRBV27	.	.	TRBJ1-3	TGTGCCAGCAGTTTAACAGCTAATCCTGGAAACACCATATATTTT	CASSLTANPGNTIYF
TRBV4-1	TRBD2	.	TRBJ2-7	TGCGCCAGCAGCCAAGGGACTAGCGGGGGGATTTACGAGCAGTACTTC	CASSQGTSGGIYEQYF
TRBV6-4	TRBD1	few	TRBJ2-3	TGTGCCAGCAGTGCGGGGACAGGGGTAGGCACAGATACGCAGTATTTT	CASSAGTGVGTDTQYF
TRBV7-2	.	once	TRBJ2-7	TGTGCCAGCAGCTTAGGAGGGGGCGGAGGGATCTCGAAATACGAGCAGTACTTC	CASSLGGGGGISKYEQYF
TRBV29-1	.	.	TRBJ2-7	TGCAGCGTTGTCTCCTACGAGCAGTACTTC	CSVVSYEQYF
TRBV30	.	.	TRBJ1-6	TGTGCCTGGAGTGTAGGTTCACCCCTCCACTTT	CAWSVGSPLHF
TRBV27	.	.	TRBJ2-5	TGTGCCAGCAGTTCCTATAATGAAGGAGAGACCCAGTACTTC	CASSSYNEGETQYF
TRBV4-2	.	.	TRBJ2-7	TGTGCCAGCAGCGGGACTTCTTCCCAGTACTTC	CASSGTSSQYF
TRBV10-3	.	.	TRBJ1-1	TGTGCCATCAGTGAGTCGCTTGTACGGGTGAACACTGAAGCTTTCTTT	CAISESLVRVNTEAFF
TRBV30	.	once	TRBJ2-2	TGTGCCTGGAGTGTTGGCGGGGAAAGGGAGCTGTTTTTT	CAWSVGGERELFF
TRBV27	.	once	TRBJ1-4	TGTGCCAGCACCTTTTTGGGACCGGCTGCGGGCGAAAAACTGTTTTTT	CASTFLGPAAGEKLFF
TRBV9	TRBD2	.	TRBJ2-2	TGTGCCAGCAGCGCGACTAGCTCCGGGGAGCTGTTTTTT	CASSATSSGELFF
TRBV27	TRBD1	.	TRBJ2-2	TGTGCCAGCAGTTTTGTGGGGGGACAGGGCTTCGTGGAGCTGTTTTTT	CASSFVGGQGFVELFF
TRBV9	.	few	TRBJ2-3	TGTGCCAGCAGCGTAAGGCGGGCCCCCGAAGCAGATACGCAGTATTTT	CASSVRRAPEADTQYF
TRBV7-3	TRBD1	.	TRBJ1-6	TGTGCCAGCAGCTCACGGACAGGCCCAAATTCACCCCTCCACTTT	CASSSRTGPNSPLHF
TRBV5-1	TRBD2	.	TRBJ2-2	TGCGCCAGCAGCCCCCGCTTAGCGGGAGACACCGGGGAGCTGTTTTTT	CASSPRLAGDTGELFF
TRBV7-3	.	.	TRBJ2-1	TGTGCCAGCAGCTTAAGGAGCGGACCAAACAATGAGCAGTTCTTC	CASSLRSGPNNEQFF
TRBV15	.	.	TRBJ2-7	TGTGCCACCAGCAGAGGTCCAGGAGGCGAGCAGTACTTC	CATSRGPGGEQYF